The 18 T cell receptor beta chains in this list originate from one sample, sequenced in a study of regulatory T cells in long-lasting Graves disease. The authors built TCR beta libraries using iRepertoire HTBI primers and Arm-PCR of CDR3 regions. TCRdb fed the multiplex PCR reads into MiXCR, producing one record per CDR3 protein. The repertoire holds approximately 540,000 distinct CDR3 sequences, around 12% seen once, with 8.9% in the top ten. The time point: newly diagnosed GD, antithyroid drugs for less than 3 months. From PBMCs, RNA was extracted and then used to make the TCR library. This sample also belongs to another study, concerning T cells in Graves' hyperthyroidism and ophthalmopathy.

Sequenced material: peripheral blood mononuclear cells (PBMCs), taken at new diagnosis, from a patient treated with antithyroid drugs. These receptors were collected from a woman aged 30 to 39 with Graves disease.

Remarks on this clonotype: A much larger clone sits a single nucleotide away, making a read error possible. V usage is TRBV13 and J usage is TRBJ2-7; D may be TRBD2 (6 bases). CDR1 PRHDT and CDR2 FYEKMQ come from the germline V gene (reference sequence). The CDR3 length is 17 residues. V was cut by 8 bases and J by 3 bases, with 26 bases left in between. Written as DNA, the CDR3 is TGTGCCAGCCGGCCTAATTTCCTAGCGCGTGTCAACTACGAGCAGTACTTC. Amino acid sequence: CASRPNFLARVNYEQYF.

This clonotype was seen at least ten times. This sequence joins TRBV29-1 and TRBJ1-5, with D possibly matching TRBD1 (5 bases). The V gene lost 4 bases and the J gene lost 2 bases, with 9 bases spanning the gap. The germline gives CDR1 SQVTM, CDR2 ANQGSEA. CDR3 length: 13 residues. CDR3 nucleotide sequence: TGCAGCGTTGTGGTACAGGGCAATCAGCCCCAGCATTTT. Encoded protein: CSVVVQGNQPQHF.

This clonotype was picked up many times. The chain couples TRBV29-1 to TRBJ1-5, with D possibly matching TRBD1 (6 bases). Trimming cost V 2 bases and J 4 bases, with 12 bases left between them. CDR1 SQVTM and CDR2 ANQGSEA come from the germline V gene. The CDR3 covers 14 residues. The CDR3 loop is CSVEPGGRNQPQHF. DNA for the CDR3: TGCAGCGTTGAACCTGGGGGCAGAAATCAGCCCCAGCATTTT. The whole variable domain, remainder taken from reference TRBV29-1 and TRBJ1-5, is SAVISQKPSRDICQRGTSLTIQCQVDSQVTMMFWYRQQPGQSLTLIATANQGSEATYESGFVIDKFPISRPNLTFSTLTVSNMSPEDSSIYLCSVEPGGRNQPQHFGDGTRLSIL.

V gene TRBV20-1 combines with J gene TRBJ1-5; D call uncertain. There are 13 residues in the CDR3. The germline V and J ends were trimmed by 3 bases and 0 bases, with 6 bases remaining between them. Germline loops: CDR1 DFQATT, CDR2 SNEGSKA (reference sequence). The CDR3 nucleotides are TGCAGTGCTAGGGACTATAGCAATCAGCCCCAGCATTTT. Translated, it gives CSARDYSNQPQHF.

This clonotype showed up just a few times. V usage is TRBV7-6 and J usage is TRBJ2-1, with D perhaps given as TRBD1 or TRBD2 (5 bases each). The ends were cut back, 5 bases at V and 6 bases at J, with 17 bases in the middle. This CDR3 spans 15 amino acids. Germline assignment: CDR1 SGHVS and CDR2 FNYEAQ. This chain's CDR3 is CASSRGVGKANEQFF. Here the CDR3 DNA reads TGTGCCAGCAGCCGAGGGGTCGGAAAGGCCAATGAGCAGTTCTTC. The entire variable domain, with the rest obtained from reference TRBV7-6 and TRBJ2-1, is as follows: GAGVSQSPRYKVTKRGQDVALRCDPISGHVSLYWYRQALGQGPEFLTYFNYEAQQDKSGLPNDRFSAERPEGSISTLTIQRTEQRDSAMYRCASSRGVGKANEQFFGPGTRLTVL.

In DNA form, the CDR3 reads TGTGCCAGCAGACCCGGGACAGGGGGCCTCCTGGAGACCCAGTACTTC. Protein: CASRPGTGGLLETQYF. The chain has TRBV11-2 and TRBJ2-5, with TRBD1 matching over 12 bases. There are 16 residues in the CDR3. Germline values: CDR1 SGHAT, CDR2 FQNNGV. V gave up 6 bases and J gave up 5 bases; unmatched junction bases: 10.

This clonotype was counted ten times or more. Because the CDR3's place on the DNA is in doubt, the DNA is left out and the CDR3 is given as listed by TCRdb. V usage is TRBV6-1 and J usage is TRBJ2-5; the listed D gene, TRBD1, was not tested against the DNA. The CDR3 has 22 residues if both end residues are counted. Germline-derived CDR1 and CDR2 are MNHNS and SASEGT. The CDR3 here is CASSRGSERPSTSGQARGLEYF.

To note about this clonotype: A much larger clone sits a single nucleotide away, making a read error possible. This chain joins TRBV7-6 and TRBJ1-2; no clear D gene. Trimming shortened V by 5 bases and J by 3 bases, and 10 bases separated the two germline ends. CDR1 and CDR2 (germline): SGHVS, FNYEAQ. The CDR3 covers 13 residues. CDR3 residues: CASSPSVDYGYTF. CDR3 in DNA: TGTGCCAGCAGCCCCTCGGTCGACTATGGCTACACCTTC.

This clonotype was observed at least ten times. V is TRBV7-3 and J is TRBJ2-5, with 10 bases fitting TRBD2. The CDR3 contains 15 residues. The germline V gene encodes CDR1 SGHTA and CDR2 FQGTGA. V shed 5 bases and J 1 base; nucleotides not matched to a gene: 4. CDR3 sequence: CASSQLAGSQETQYF. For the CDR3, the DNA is TGTGCCAGCAGCCAACTAGCGGGGTCCCAAGAGACCCAGTACTTC. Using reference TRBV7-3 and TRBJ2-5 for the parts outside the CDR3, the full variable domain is GAGVSQTPSNKVTEKGKYVELRCDPISGHTALYWYRQSLGQGPEFLIYFQGTGAADDSGLPNDRFFAVRPEGSVSTLKIQRTERGDSAVYLCASSQLAGSQETQYFGPGTRLLVL.

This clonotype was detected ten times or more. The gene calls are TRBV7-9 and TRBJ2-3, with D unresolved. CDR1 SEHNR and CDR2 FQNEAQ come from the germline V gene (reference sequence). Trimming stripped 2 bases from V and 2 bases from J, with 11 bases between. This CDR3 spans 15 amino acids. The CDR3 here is CASSLTERITDTQYF. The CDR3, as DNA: TGTGCCAGCAGCTTAACGGAACGGATCACAGATACGCAGTATTTT. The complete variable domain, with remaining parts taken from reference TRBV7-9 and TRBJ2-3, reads DTGVSQNPRHKITKRGQNVTFRCDPISEHNRLYWYRQTLGQGPEFLTYFQNEAQLEKSRLLSDRFSAERPKGSFSTLEIQRTEQGDSAMYLCASSLTERITDTQYFGPGTRLTVL.

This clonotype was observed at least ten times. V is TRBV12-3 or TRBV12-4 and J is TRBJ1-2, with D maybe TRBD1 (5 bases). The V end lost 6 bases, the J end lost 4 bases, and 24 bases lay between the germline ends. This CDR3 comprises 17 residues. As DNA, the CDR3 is TGTGCCAGCAGCCTTGGGGACGGACCGCCCTTCGGCTATGGCTACACCTTC. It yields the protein CASSLGDGPPFGYGYTF.

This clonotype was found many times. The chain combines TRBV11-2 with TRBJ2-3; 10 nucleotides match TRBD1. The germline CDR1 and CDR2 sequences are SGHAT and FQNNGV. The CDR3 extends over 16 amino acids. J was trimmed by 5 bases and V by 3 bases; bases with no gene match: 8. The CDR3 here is CASSFRDRGSLDTQYF. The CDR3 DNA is TGTGCCAGCAGCTTCCGGGACAGGGGTTCATTAGATACGCAGTATTTT.

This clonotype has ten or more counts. Here the CDR3 reads CASSKKAGPSGEQYF. CDR3 nucleotide sequence: TGTGCCAGCAGCAAAAAAGCGGGGCCCTCGGGCGAGCAGTACTTC. This sequence joins TRBV7-2 and TRBJ2-7, with 7 positions matching TRBD2. Germline assignment: CDR1 SGHTA and CDR2 FQGNSA. The CDR3 length is 15 residues. With V trimmed by 5 bases and J by 6 bases, 13 bases remained unmatched.

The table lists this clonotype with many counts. The CDR3 spells CASSQDAQGVRYSPLHF. The CDR3 region has the DNA TGCGCCAGCAGCCAAGATGCACAGGGGGTACGGTATTCACCCCTCCACTTT. This rearrangement joins TRBV4-1 to TRBJ1-6; 8 bases are a match to TRBD1. With 0 bases clipped from V and 8 bases from J, the junction kept 9 bases outside the gene matches. CDR3 length: 17 amino acids. Germline V gene lookup returns CDR1 MGHRA and CDR2 YSYEKL.

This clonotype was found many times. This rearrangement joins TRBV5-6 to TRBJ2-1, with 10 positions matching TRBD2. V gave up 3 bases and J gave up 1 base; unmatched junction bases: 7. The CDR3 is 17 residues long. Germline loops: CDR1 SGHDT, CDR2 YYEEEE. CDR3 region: CASSSLRTSGSYNEQFF. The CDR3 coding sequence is TGTGCCAGCAGCTCGCTAAGGACTAGCGGTTCCTACAATGAGCAGTTCTTC.

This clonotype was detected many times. Here the CDR3 reads CASSIRDRVEAFF. In nucleotides, the CDR3 is TGTGCCAGTAGTATAAGGGACAGGGTTGAAGCTTTCTTT. The gene calls are TRBV19 and TRBJ1-1; TRBD1 aligns across 9 bases. Trimming at V came to 2 bases and at J to 7 bases, leaving 2 bases not matched to a gene. This CDR3 has 13 amino acids. Germline V gene sequence: CDR1 LNHDA, CDR2 SQIVND (reference sequence).

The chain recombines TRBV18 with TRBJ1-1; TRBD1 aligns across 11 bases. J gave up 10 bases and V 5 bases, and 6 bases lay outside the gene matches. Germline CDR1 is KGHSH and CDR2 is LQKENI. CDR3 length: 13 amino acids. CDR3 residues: CASSYGQGAIAFF. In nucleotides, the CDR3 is TGTGCCAGCTCATACGGACAGGGGGCGATAGCTTTCTTT. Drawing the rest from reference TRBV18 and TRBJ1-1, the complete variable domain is NAGVMQNPRHLVRRRGQEARLRCSPMKGHSHVYWYRQLPEEGLKFMVYLQKENIIDESGMPKERFSAEFPKEGPSILRIQQVVRGDSAAYFCASSYGQGAIAFFGQGTRLTVV.

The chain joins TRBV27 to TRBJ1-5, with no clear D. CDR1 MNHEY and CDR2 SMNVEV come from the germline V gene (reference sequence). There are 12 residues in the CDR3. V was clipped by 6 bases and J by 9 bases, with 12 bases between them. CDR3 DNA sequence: TGTGCCAGCAGGGCCTTACTAGGGCCCCAGCATTTT. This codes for CASRALLGPQHF.